The clone carrying this T cell receptor (beta chain) appeared a few times. Its target is not known. The data originate from a study of T-cell memory formation after mild COVID-19. Study background: TCR clusters showed largely donor specificity.

Germline V gives CDR1 ENHRY, CDR2 SYGVKD. The V gene lost 9 bases and the J gene lost 3 bases, with 22 bases spanning the gap. There are 16 residues in the CDR3. TCRdb reanalysed the 5' RACE reads using MiXCR and keeps one entry per CDR3 protein. Counted here are 200,000 to 300,000 distinct CDR3 sequences, 16% occurring once; the ten biggest clones make up roughly a fifth. Overall study findings and caveats: Cross-reactive memory seemingly joined, as some responding clones were found in pre-infection memory. Chiefly within CM and EM were the contracting CD4+ clones; CD8+ ones were within EMRA. Whether day 37 second-wave clones are SARS-CoV-2-specific was not confirmed.

The V call is TRBV10-3, the J call TRBJ2-3, with D perhaps being TRBD1 or TRBD2 (6 bases each). The sample taken for sequencing was PBMCs or a T cell subset sorted from them (not recorded which). The TCR sequence derives from a man aged 18 to 29 who had mild COVID-19 (a few samples of this study predate the infection). Cell type and time point are not known. The CDR3 DNA reads as TGTGCCATTGGGGGCGACGGGGGAAGGAGGACAGATACGCAGTATTTT. This gives the protein CAIGGDGGRRTDTQYF.